Listed here are 13 T cell receptor beta chains from one sample, sequenced in a study of shared clonotypes between healthy human individuals. Repertoires were generated with immunoSEQ multiplex PCR, while TCRdb's copy carries only in-frame clones and drops some. The table lists about 680,000 clones, 90% to 95% of them singletons. CD45RO negativity and positive selection for CCR7 defined naive CD8 cells, a population that excluded terminally differentiated effector memory CD45RA+ cells. The sample was naive CD8+ T cells sorted from blood. The receptors were gathered from a man between 25 and 39 years old in good health.

CDR3 nucleotide sequence: TGTGCCAGCAGTTTCATGAACACCGGGGAGCTGTTTTTT. Amino acid sequence: CASSFMNTGELFF. This chain uses TRBV27 with TRBJ2-2; D gene unclear. Germline V gene data show CDR1 as MNHEY and CDR2 as SMNVEV (reference sequence). The CDR3 covers 13 residues. Trimming took off 3 bases at V and 1 base at J, with 3 bases between the two ends.

V and J are TRBV21-1 and TRBJ2-7; TRBD2, the table's D call, was not compared with the DNA. TRBV21-1 is a pseudogene. CDR3 length: 13 amino acids. The CDR3 DNA sequence: TGTGCCAGCAGCAAAAGGAGTGCCTACGAGCAGTACTTC. Amino acid sequence: CASSKRSAYEQYF.

This clone occurred a few times. V and J are TRBV7-2 and TRBJ2-3; D is perhaps TRBD2 (6 bases). This CDR3 has 15 residues. V lost 1 base and J 3 bases, leaving 11 bases between the germline ends. From germline, CDR1 is SGHTA and CDR2 FQGNSA. In DNA, the CDR3 is TGTGCCAGCAGCTTAGTCGGGAGTCGAACAGATACGCAGTATTTT. This codes for CASSLVGSRTDTQYF.

The chain joins TRBV6-1 to TRBJ2-5; either TRBD1 or TRBD2 may supply D (5 bases each). The CDR3 is 14 amino acids. The V and J ends lost 7 bases and 2 bases respectively, with 14 bases between them. The germline gives CDR1 MNHNS, CDR2 SASEGT. The CDR3 loop is CASIPLGEQETQYF. DNA of the CDR3: TGTGCCAGCATCCCGCTGGGGGAGCAAGAGACCCAGTACTTC.

The V gene is TRBV27, the J gene TRBJ2-7, with 9 positions matching TRBD2. This CDR3 region has 13 residues. Germline V gives CDR1 MNHEY, CDR2 SMNVEV (reference sequence). The V segment lost 7 bases and the J segment 3 bases; nucleotides outside the gene matches: 4. The CDR3 DNA reads TGTGCCAGCACTAGCGGGATTAGCTACGAGCAGTACTTC. It yields the protein CASTSGISYEQYF.

V gene TRBV29-1 combines with J gene TRBJ2-1, with 11 bases identical to TRBD2. The CDR3 sequence is 16 residues long. Germline assignment: CDR1 SQVTM and CDR2 ANQGSEA. With V trimmed by 7 bases and J by 0 bases, 8 bases remained unmatched. CDR3 amino acids: CSAKGTSGSSYNEQFF. The DNA of the CDR3 is TGCAGCGCCAAAGGGACTAGCGGCAGCTCCTACAATGAGCAGTTCTTC.

The chain is built from TRBV7-3 and TRBJ2-2; the D gene is possibly TRBD2 (6 bases). Trimming removed 8 bases from V and 6 bases from J, with 13 bases in between. CDR1 and CDR2 (germline): SGHTA, FQGTGA. This CDR3 contains 13 residues. The CDR3 region is CASSVGGAGELFF. The CDR3 DNA follows: TGTGCCAGCTCAGTCGGAGGGGCCGGGGAGCTGTTTTTT.

The chain joins TRBV6-1 to TRBJ1-5, with TRBD1 as a possible D gene (5 bases). V was shortened by 2 bases and J by 5 bases, with 10 bases between the two germline ends. This CDR3 comprises 14 residues. Germline assignment: CDR1 MNHNS and CDR2 SASEGT. In nucleotides, the CDR3 is TGTGCCAGCAGTGAACTTGTGGGGGATCAGCCCCAGCATTTT. It is translated as CASSELVGDQPQHF.

This clone has just one count. The rearrangement uses TRBV19 and TRBJ2-4, with D perhaps matching TRBD1 (5 bases). The germline gives CDR1 LNHDA, CDR2 SQIVND (reference sequence). V lost 6 bases and J lost 8, with 11 bases in between. The CDR3 is 12 amino acids. The chain's CDR3 is CASRDDSHIQYF. In DNA, the CDR3 is TGTGCCAGTAGAGATGACAGTCACATTCAGTACTTC.

The CDR3 sequence: CASSSRGGISDDNEQFF. DNA of the CDR3: TGTGCCAGCAGCTCGCGGGGGGGAATCAGTGATGACAATGAGCAGTTCTTC. The V call is TRBV7-9, the J call TRBJ2-1; 9 positions match TRBD2. Germline CDR1 SEHNR, CDR2 FQNEAQ (reference sequence). J gave up 5 bases and V 4 bases, and 12 bases lay outside the gene matches. The length of the CDR3 is 17 residues.

The chain joins TRBV2 to TRBJ2-7, with no clear D. CDR1 is SNHLY, CDR2 FYNNEI, per germline. V was cut by 1 base and J by 0 bases, with 10 bases left in between. This CDR3 spans 15 amino acids. This CDR3 reads CASSEVPGPSYEQYF. The CDR3, as DNA: TGTGCCAGCAGTGAAGTTCCAGGACCCTCCTACGAGCAGTACTTC.

J is TRBJ2-7 and V is TRBV29-1; TRBD2 might be the D (6 bases). V was cut by 1 base and J by 3 bases, with 13 bases left in between. Germline V gene data show CDR1 as SQVTM and CDR2 as ANQGSEA. CDR3 length: 14 residues. In DNA, the CDR3 is TGCAGCGTTGAAGGCGGGGTAAAGGACTACGAGCAGTACTTC. Translation gives CSVEGGVKDYEQYF.

V gene TRBV13 combines with J gene TRBJ1-1; 11 bases align to TRBD1. Germline V CDR1 and CDR2: PRHDT, FYEKMQ (reference sequence). V lost 5 bases, J lost 8 bases, and 7 bases stayed unmatched. The CDR3 has 14 residues. CDR3 in DNA: TGTGCCAGCAGCCCAGGACAGGGGGCGTTCGAAGCTTTCTTT. The encoded protein is CASSPGQGAFEAFF.